This T cell receptor (beta chain) was documented in a study of preoperative IRX-2 immunotherapy in early breast cancer (dated by TCRdb to between 2017 and 2020). From its cysteine to its phenylalanine, the CDR3 spans 15 amino acids. The read is trimmed to its CDR3 DNA, 45 bases read in frame from base 1. The germline V gene encodes CDR1 SGHRS and CDR2 YFSETQ. Trimming costs V 2 bases and J 2 bases, and their ends lie 8 bases apart. Details on this clone: It has no known antigen specificity. No base-level quality is on record; no much larger clone is a single base apart.

Receptor libraries were prepared by the immunoSEQ multiplex PCR assay. In TCRdb, the immuneACCESS table is reduced to in-frame sequences with V and J assigned. These tables do not hold every clone; where another copy was compared, an unresolved V gene accounts for under half, and the others remain unexplained. This sample gives about 89,000 clones in total; more than 80% of them show up just once. About 1.9% of the sample belongs to the ten largest clones. The sample's treatment or condition label, in plain terms: preoperative locoregional IRX-2 cytokine immunotherapy. The samples were obtained from a phase Ib study that tested preoperative, locoregional IRX-2 cytokine immunotherapy meant to prime immune responses. The donors were early-stage breast cancer patients who were given IRX-2 prior to surgery.

Sequenced material: tumor tissue, taken after IRX-2 immunotherapy. This sequence originates from a human donor with breast cancer. This chain is built from TRBV5-1 and TRBJ2-6; no D gene can be assigned with confidence. In nucleotides, the sequence is TGCGCCAGCAGCTTAACACACGCTGGGGCCAACGTCCTGACTTTC. Its translation reads: CASSLTHAGANVLTF.